The rows below give T cell receptor beta chains drawn from one sample of a study of blood T cell repertoires in COVID-19. Clones were read by immunoSEQ multiplex PCR, and TCRdb kept only the in-frame ones, dropping some. This sample has fewer than 120,000 clones; approximately 68% occur once, and the top ten carry about 8.3%. The sequenced sample was peripheral blood. The receptors originated from a woman aged 55-70 years with acute or convalescent COVID-19. The CDR3 runs from the conserved cysteine through the conserved F or W. A D gene is named only where the DNA matches it firmly. Rows give clone size only sometimes, using once, few, many, or a class for an expanded clone.

>-|TRBD1|TRBJ1-2|TRBV2
CASNRDSLNYGYTF
TGTGCCAGCAACAGGGACAGCTTAAACTATGGCTACACCTTC
>-|-|TRBJ2-3|TRBV29-1
CSVEQGDTQYF
TGCAGCGTCGAACAGGGAGATACGCAGTATTTT
>few|TRBD1|TRBJ2-1|TRBV25-1
CASTPGQSSYNEQFF
TGTGCCAGCACTCCGGGACAGAGCTCCTACAATGAGCAGTTCTTC
>-|-|TRBJ1-1|TRBV19
CASSISSANTEAFF
TGTGCCAGTAGTATTTCCAGTGCCAACACTGAAGCTTTCTTT
>-|-|TRBJ2-6|TRBV3-1/TRBV3-2
CASSQEGRVRGANVLTF
TGTGCCAGCAGCCAAGAGGGGAGAGTCCGTGGGGCCAACGTCCTGACTTTC
>-|-|TRBJ1-2|TRBV9
CASSGPRGYTF
TGTGCCAGCAGCGGACCTAGAGGCTACACCTTC
>-|-|TRBJ2-7|TRBV25-1
CASTSLGGHEQYF
TGTGCCAGCACCAGTTTGGGGGGTCACGAGCAGTACTTC
>-|TRBD1|TRBJ1-2|TRBV27
CASSRIQLGQGKDGYTF
TGTGCCAGCAGCCGAATACAACTGGGACAGGGTAAGGATGGCTACACCTTC
>-|TRBD1|TRBJ1-2|TRBV7-2
CASSLSSTGIYGYTF
TGTGCCAGCAGCTTAAGCTCGACAGGGATCTATGGCTACACCTTC
>-|-|TRBJ1-2|TRBV7-9
CASSSLGHSPAYGYTF
TGTGCCAGCAGCTCGCTGGGACACTCACCCGCCTATGGCTACACCTTC
>-|TRBD1|TRBJ2-1|TRBV7-8
CASSLGQGVNEQFF
TGTGCCAGCAGCTTAGGACAGGGAGTAAATGAGCAGTTCTTC
>-|TRBD1|TRBJ1-4|TRBV15
CATSRDLQGATNEKLFF
TGTGCCACCAGCAGAGATTTACAGGGGGCGACTAATGAAAAACTGTTTTTT
>-|-|TRBJ1-3|TRBV19
CASSMRPPNTIYF
TGTGCCAGTAGTATGAGGCCACCTAACACCATATATTTT
>-|TRBD1|TRBJ1-5|TRBV30
CAWSGTGGNQPQHF
TGTGCCTGGAGTGGGACAGGGGGTAATCAGCCCCAGCATTTT
>-|TRBD2|TRBJ2-1|TRBV27
CASTPTSGGGEQFF
TGTGCCAGCACCCCCACTTCGGGAGGTGGTGAGCAGTTCTTC
>once|-|TRBJ2-1|TRBV19
CASKDFLRNNEQFF
TGTGCCAGTAAGGACTTCTTACGGAACAATGAGCAGTTCTTC
>once|TRBD2|TRBJ2-3|TRBV24-1
CATSDRTSGEEYF
TGTGCCACCAGTGACAGGACTAGCGGGGAGGAGTATTTT
>-|-|TRBJ1-6|TRBV4-3
CASSQEITDSPLHF
TGCGCCAGCAGCCAAGAAATTACGGATTCACCCCTCCACTTT
>-|TRBD1|TRBJ1-4|TRBV5-5
CASQEITGQGDEKLFF
TGTGCCAGCCAGGAAATAACGGGACAGGGCGATGAAAAACTGTTTTTT
>-|-|TRBJ1-1|TRBV7-2
CASSRAATGRGTEAFF
TGTGCCAGCAGCCGCGCCGCGACAGGTCGGGGCACTGAAGCTTTCTTT
>-|TRBD1|TRBJ2-2|TRBV27
CASSQSRDRATGELFF
TGTGCCAGCAGCCAGAGCCGGGACAGGGCCACCGGGGAGCTGTTTTTT
>-|-|TRBJ1-5|TRBV3-1/TRBV3-2
CASSHGGGSQPQHF
TGTGCCAGCAGCCATGGCGGGGGGAGTCAGCCCCAGCATTTT
>-|-|TRBJ2-7|TRBV3-1/TRBV3-2
CASSQLVHITDYYEQYF
TGTGCCAGCAGCCAACTTGTCCACATCACAGACTACTACGAGCAGTACTTC
>-|TRBD1|TRBJ1-2|TRBV18
CASSPETGGMANYGYTF
TGTGCCAGCTCTCCAGAGACAGGGGGTATGGCTAACTATGGCTACACCTTC
>few|-|TRBJ1-3|TRBV5-1
CASSWTSSTSGNTIYF
TGCGCCAGCAGCTGGACTAGCAGCACCTCCGGAAACACCATATATTTT
>-|TRBD2|TRBJ2-3|TRBV7-9
CASSYIAGGTDTQYF
TGTGCCAGCAGCTACATAGCGGGGGGCACAGATACGCAGTATTTT
>once|-|TRBJ1-1|TRBV6-5
CASSSVKTLANTEAFF
TGTGCCAGCAGTTCGGTAAAAACTCTCGCGAACACTGAAGCTTTCTTT
>-|-|TRBJ1-6|TRBV19
CASVSGVSINSPLHF
TGTGCCAGTGTCTCGGGGGTATCCATTAATTCACCCCTCCACTTT
>-|-|TRBJ2-7|TRBV20-1
CSARREYEQYF
TGCAGTGCTAGGAGAGAATACGAGCAGTACTTC
>-|TRBD1|TRBJ1-1|TRBV7-2
CASSSGGGQIEAFF
TGTGCCAGCAGCTCCGGTGGGGGACAGATTGAAGCTTTCTTT
>-|-|TRBJ1-4|TRBV7-2
CASSLDGRGNEKLFF
TGTGCCAGCAGCTTGGACGGGAGGGGGAATGAAAAACTGTTTTTT
>-|-|TRBJ1-5|TRBV10-1
CASSESGVQPQHF
TGCGCCAGCAGTGAGTCAGGGGTTCAGCCCCAGCATTTT
>-|-|TRBJ2-3|TRBV19
CASSIDAVGPSTDTQYF
TGTGCCAGTAGTATAGATGCAGTTGGGCCTAGCACAGATACGCAGTATTTT
>-|TRBD2|TRBJ2-3|TRBV10-3
CAISLRGGWDTQYF
TGTGCCATCAGCCTCCGCGGGGGATGGGATACGCAGTATTTT
>-|TRBD1|TRBJ2-2|TRBV2
CASSPGQFYTGELFF
TGTGCCAGCAGTCCGGGACAGTTCTACACCGGGGAGCTGTTTTTT
>-|-|TRBJ1-4|TRBV5-4
CASSLWGGEKLFF
TGTGCCAGCAGCTTATGGGGAGGTGAAAAACTGTTTTTT
>-|-|TRBJ2-1|TRBV2
CASSVSEGFEQFF
TGTGCCAGCAGTGTTAGCGAGGGCTTTGAGCAGTTCTTC
>-|TRBD1|TRBJ1-2|TRBV28
CASSLYQGDVWGYTF
TGTGCCAGCAGTTTATACCAGGGGGACGTATGGGGCTACACCTTC
>few|TRBD1|TRBJ2-1|TRBV18
CASSPTGYNEQFF
TGTGCCAGCTCACCGACAGGGTACAATGAGCAGTTCTTC
>-|-|TRBJ1-1|TRBV7-2
CASSWTVNTEAFF
TGTGCCAGCAGCTGGACAGTGAACACTGAAGCTTTCTTT
>once|-|TRBJ1-6|TRBV14
CASSQDGRFSPLHF
TGTGCCAGCAGCCAAGATGGCAGGTTCTCACCCCTCCACTTT
>few|TRBD2|TRBJ2-1|TRBV19
CASSILAGGRNEQFF
TGTGCCAGTAGTATCCTAGCGGGGGGGCGGAATGAGCAGTTCTTC
>few|TRBD1|TRBJ1-5|TRBV30
CAWSTAGGANDQPQHF
TGTGCCTGGAGTACAGCAGGGGGCGCAAACGATCAGCCCCAGCATTTT
>-|-|TRBJ1-2|TRBV5-1
CASSQGTGLYGYTF
TGCGCCAGCAGCCAGGGGACGGGCCTCTATGGCTACACCTTC
>-|TRBD2|TRBJ2-1|TRBV19
CASSIPGTSGGLFSYNEQFF
TGTGCCAGTAGTATTCCCGGGACTAGCGGGGGGTTATTCTCCTACAATGAGCAGTTCTTC
>-|-|TRBJ1-5|TRBV19
CASRLNRQSNQPQHF
TGTGCCAGCCGGCTGAATCGACAGTCCAATCAGCCCCAGCATTTT
>-|-|TRBJ1-3|TRBV6-5
CASSYRWAMSGNTIYF
TGTGCCAGCAGTTACAGGTGGGCGATGTCGGGAAACACCATATATTTT
>-|TRBD1|TRBJ1-6|TRBV2
CASSGQGGKISPLHF
TGTGCCAGCAGCGGACAGGGGGGAAAGATTTCACCCCTCCACTTT
>-|-|TRBJ1-1|TRBV29-1
CSVKRGVAEAFF
TGCAGCGTTAAGCGGGGGGTCGCTGAAGCTTTCTTT
>-|TRBD1|TRBJ1-5|TRBV6-4
CATIFSRDRGLSSNQPQHF
TGTGCCACCATCTTCTCCCGGGACAGGGGACTAAGTAGCAATCAGCCCCAGCATTTT
>-|-|TRBJ1-6|TRBV5-6
CASSFYGRNNSPLHF
TGTGCCAGCAGCTTTTACGGGAGGAATAATTCACCCCTCCACTTT
>medium-sized|-|TRBJ1-2|TRBV6-5
CASTLDRSSYGYTF
TGTGCCAGCACCCTCGATAGATCCTCGTATGGCTACACCTTC
>-|-|TRBJ1-1|TRBV10-3
CAIQGLNTEAFF
TGTGCCATACAGGGCTTGAACACTGAAGCTTTCTTT
>few|-|TRBJ2-3|TRBV11-3
CASSLGATTSTDTQYF
TGTGCCAGCAGCCTTGGGGCCACCACTAGCACAGATACGCAGTATTTT
>few|-|TRBJ2-7|TRBV6-5
CASRSWDNYEQYF
TGTGCCAGCAGAAGCTGGGACAACTACGAGCAGTACTTC
>few|-|TRBJ1-4|TRBV7-8
CASSSPWSEKLFF
TGTGCCAGCAGCTCCCCCTGGAGTGAAAAACTGTTTTTT
>-|TRBD1|TRBJ1-1|TRBV28
CASSTADRATTEAFF
TGTGCCAGCAGTACCGCGGACAGGGCAACTACTGAAGCTTTCTTT
>-|TRBD2|TRBJ2-1|TRBV7-3
CASSPTSGTYNEQFF
TGTGCCAGCAGCCCGACTAGCGGGACCTACAATGAGCAGTTCTTC
>-|-|TRBJ2-3|TRBV5-1
CASSLADVSNHPMDTQYF
TGCGCCAGCAGCTTGGCCGATGTATCAAACCATCCTATGGATACGCAGTATTTT